This T cell receptor (beta chain) was documented in a study of blood T cells in healthy people across ages (dated by TCRdb to the mid-2010s). With regard to the full study: Template switching captured roughly one uniquely barcoded TCR beta cDNA molecule per two T cells in model experiments. To avoid experimental bias, donors of different ages were randomly spread across the sequencing lanes. The study analyzed two additional independent replicas of 1 million unique cDNA reads from the same blood draw for two donors, one aged 18 to 29 and one aged 80 or older. Four age groups were formed from the donors: young (average approximately 15 years), middle-aged (approximately 40), aged (roughly 56) and long-lived (approximately 78). Using deep sequencing normalized with unique cDNA molecular identifiers, the study measured how TCR beta repertoire diversity changes with age. Broad study findings and their caveats: Observed TCR beta diversity per million T cells fell roughly linearly with age, and a significant reduction was already apparent by age about 36. Estimates of total diversity from one million sequenced T cells were regarded as lower bounds and underestimates. A strong correlation was found between observed TCR beta diversity and the percentage of naive T cells measured by flow cytometry. Since profiling was done on bulk unsorted PBMCs, naive and antigen-experienced compartments could not be conclusively compared. Because the CMV infection status of the donors was unknown, age-related changes in expanded clonotypes may potentially have been confounded. Compared with the aged group, the long-lived group had more naive CD4+ T cells, fewer expanded clones and increased TCR diversity, suggesting age selection.

The library came from 5' RACE. TCRdb names Illumina HiSeq 2500 as the instrument used. The second PCR ran for roughly 7 to 11 cycles and used a J-beta primer mix along with a sample-barcoded 5' primer. A template-switch 5' adaptor carrying 12 random nucleotides introduced a unique molecular identifier onto each TCR beta cDNA molecule. Each sample yielded at least 3 million CDR3-containing paired-end reads. All of the RNA was converted into first-strand cDNA using the Mint cDNA synthesis kit, with a TRBC-specific oligonucleotide serving as the primer. All cDNA was treated with uracil-DNA glycosylase and then went through a first 18-cycle PCR with the universal primers M1SS and BC2_uni_R. On the study's bioinformatics: Each sample was normalized by randomly selecting 1 million high-quality reads, each carrying a distinct molecular identifier. Instead of being binned into consensus sequences, reads that shared molecular identifiers were thrown out. MiTCR, run with a Q25 quality threshold and the strictest error-elimination algorithm, handled CDR3 identification, clonotype clustering and error correction. A nonparametric unseen species model using Euler transformation provided a lower-bound estimate of total TCR beta diversity. Using fastp at Q25 and MiXCR, TCRdb reprocessed the public reads and kept productive beta chains. Each entry is one CDR3 protein sequence, shown with its most common DNA and genes. The V and J calls reflect TCRdb's pipeline rather than the authors' work. The sample table records just under 900,000 distinct CDR3 sequences; 29% of these occur just once. The ten largest clones represent around a sixth of the sample.

V loses 0 bases at its end and J loses 12 bases; junction bases beyond the gene matches: 5. Taken from cysteine to phenylalanine, the CDR3 has 12 residues. The entry retains the CDR3 DNA only, 36 bases that are in frame from base 1. CDR1 and CDR2, per the germline V gene (reference sequence), are SEHNR and FQNEAQ. Donors were under 40 systemically healthy Caucasian individuals from Russia aged roughly 6 to 90 years. About 10 milliliters of peripheral blood were drawn from each donor into EDTA-treated Vacutainer tubes. Ficoll-Paque density-gradient centrifugation was used to isolate PBMCs, with at least 6.5 million obtained per sample. Total RNA, at least 6 micrograms per sample, was extracted from PBMCs with Trizol reagent. For every donor, an aliquot of PBMCs went through flow cytometry to measure the percentages of naive CD45RAhigh/CD27high T cells. This clonotype was seen at least ten times. Its antigen is not yet known. No much larger clonotype is one base removed from it; base qualities were not supplied.

This chain joins TRBV7-9 to TRBJ2-7, and TRBD1 aligns with 7 junction nucleotides. Sequencing input: blood. This receptor was taken from an elderly woman in good health. This receptor has the CDR3 CASSLAGDSSYF. The DNA reads TGTGCCAGCAGCTTAGCGGGGGACAGTTCGTACTTC.